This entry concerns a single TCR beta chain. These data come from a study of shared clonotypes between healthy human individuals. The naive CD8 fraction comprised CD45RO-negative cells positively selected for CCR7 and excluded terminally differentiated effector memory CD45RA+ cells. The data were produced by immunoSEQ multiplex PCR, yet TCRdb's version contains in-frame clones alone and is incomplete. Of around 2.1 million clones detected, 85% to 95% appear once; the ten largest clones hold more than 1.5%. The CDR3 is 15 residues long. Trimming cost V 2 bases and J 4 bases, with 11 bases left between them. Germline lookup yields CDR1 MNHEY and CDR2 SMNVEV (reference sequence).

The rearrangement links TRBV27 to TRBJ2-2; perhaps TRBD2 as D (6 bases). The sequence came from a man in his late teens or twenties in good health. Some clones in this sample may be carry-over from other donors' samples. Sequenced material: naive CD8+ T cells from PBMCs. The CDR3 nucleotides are TGTGCCAGCAGTTTACACGTGGGGGGCACCGGGGAGCTGTTTTTT. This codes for CASSLHVGGTGELFF.